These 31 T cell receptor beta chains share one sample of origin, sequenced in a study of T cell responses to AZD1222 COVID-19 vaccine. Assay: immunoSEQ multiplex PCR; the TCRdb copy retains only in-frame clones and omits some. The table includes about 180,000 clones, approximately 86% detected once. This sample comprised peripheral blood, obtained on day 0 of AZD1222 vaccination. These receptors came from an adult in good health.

The CDR3: CASSGQGSGTEAFF. CDR3 sequence (DNA): TGCGCCAGCAGCGGACAGGGGTCGGGGACTGAAGCTTTCTTT. The chain employs TRBV5-1 and TRBJ1-1; TRBD1 agrees at 9 bases. V trimming: 4 bases; J trimming: 5 bases; junction bases outside the gene matches: 6. Germline-derived CDR1 and CDR2 are SGHRS and YFSETQ. The CDR3 sequence is 14 residues long.

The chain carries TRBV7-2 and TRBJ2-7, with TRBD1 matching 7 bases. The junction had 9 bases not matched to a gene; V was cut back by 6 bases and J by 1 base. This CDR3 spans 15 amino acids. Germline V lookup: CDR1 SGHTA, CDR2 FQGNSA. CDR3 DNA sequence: TGTGCCAGCAGGCTGCCGGGACAGTCGTCCTACGAGCAGTACTTC. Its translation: CASRLPGQSSYEQYF.

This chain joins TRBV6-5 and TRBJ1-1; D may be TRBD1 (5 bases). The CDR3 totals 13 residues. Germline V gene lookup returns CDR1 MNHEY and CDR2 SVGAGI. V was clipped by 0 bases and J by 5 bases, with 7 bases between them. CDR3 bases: TGTGCCAGCAGTTACTCGGGGGGGACTGAAGCTTTCTTT. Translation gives CASSYSGGTEAFF.

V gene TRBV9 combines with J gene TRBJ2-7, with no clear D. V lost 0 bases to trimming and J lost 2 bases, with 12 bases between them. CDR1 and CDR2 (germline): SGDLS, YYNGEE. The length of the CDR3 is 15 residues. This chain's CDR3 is CASSVGSTPTYEQYF. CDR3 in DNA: TGTGCCAGCAGCGTAGGCAGTACCCCGACCTACGAGCAGTACTTC.

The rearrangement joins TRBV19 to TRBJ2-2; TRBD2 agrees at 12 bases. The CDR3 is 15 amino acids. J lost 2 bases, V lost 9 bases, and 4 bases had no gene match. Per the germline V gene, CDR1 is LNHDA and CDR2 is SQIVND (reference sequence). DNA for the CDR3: TGTGCCAGCAACGGACTAGCGGGAAACACCGGGGAGCTGTTTTTT. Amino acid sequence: CASNGLAGNTGELFF.

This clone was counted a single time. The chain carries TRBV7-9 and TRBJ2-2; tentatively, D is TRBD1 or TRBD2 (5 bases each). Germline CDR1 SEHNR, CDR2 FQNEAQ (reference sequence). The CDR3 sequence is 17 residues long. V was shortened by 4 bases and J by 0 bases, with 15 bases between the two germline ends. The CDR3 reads CASSSPPRDANTGELFF. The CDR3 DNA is TGTGCCAGCAGCTCCCCCCCCCGGGACGCGAACACCGGGGAGCTGTTTTTT.

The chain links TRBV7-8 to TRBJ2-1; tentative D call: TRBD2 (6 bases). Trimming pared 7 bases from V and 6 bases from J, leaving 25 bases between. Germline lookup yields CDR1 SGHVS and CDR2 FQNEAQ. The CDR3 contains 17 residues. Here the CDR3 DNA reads TGTGCCAGCATCAGGAGCGGCTCAAGGGGAGGTATCAATGAGCAGTTCTTC. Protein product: CASIRSGSRGGINEQFF.

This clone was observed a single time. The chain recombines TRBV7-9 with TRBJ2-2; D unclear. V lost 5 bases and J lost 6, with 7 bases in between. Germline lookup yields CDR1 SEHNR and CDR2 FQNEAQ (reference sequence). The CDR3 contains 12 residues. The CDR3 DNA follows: TGTGCCAGCAGCCCTCCCCCCGGGGAGCTGTTTTTT. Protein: CASSPPPGELFF. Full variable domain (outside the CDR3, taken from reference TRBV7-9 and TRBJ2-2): DTGVSQNPRHKITKRGQNVTFRCDPISEHNRLYWYRQTLGQGPEFLTYFQNEAQLEKSRLLSDRFSAERPKGSFSTLEIQRTEQGDSAMYLCASSPPPGELFFGEGSRLTVL.

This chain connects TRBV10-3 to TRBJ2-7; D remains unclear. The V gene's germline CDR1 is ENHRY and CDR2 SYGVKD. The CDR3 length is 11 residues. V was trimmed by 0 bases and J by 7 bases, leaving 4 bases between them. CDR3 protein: CAISESDEQYF. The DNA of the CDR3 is TGTGCCATCAGTGAGTCCGATGAGCAGTACTTC.

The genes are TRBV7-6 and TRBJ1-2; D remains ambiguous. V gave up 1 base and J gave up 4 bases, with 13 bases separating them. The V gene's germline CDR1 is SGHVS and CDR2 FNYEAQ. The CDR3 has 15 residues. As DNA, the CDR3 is TGTGCCAGCAGCTTAGGTGGCTCGCCCTTCTATGGCTACACCTTC. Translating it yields CASSLGGSPFYGYTF.

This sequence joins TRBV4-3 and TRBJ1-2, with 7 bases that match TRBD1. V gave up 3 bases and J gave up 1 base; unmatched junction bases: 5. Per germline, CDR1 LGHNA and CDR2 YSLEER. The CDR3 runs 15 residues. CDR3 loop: CASSHGTEINYGYTF. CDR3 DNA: TGCGCCAGCAGCCACGGGACAGAGATTAACTATGGCTACACCTTC.

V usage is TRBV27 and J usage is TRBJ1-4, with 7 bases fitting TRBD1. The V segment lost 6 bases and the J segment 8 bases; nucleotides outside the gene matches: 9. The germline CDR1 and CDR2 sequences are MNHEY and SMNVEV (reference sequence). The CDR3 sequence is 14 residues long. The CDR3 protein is CASSHRGIGEKLFF. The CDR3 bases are TGTGCCAGCAGCCACAGGGGAATAGGGGAAAAACTGTTTTTT. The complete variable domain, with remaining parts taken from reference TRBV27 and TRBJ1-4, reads EAQVTQNPRYLITVTGKKLTVTCSQNMNHEYMSWYRQDPGLGLRQIYYSMNVEVTDKGDVPEGYKVSRKEKRNFPLILESPSPNQTSLYFCASSHRGIGEKLFFGSGTQLSVL.

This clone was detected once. CDR3 protein: CASGAITGQGPIRPKWTEAFF. The CDR3 DNA sequence: TGTGCTAGTGGCGCCATTACGGGACAGGGGCCGATAAGACCAAAATGGACTGAAGCTTTCTTT. The chain carries TRBV12-5 and TRBJ1-1, with 10 positions matching TRBD1. This CDR3 contains 21 residues. Unmatched junction bases numbered 27, after V lost 6 bases and J lost 5 bases. The germline gives CDR1 LGHNT, CDR2 FRNRAP.

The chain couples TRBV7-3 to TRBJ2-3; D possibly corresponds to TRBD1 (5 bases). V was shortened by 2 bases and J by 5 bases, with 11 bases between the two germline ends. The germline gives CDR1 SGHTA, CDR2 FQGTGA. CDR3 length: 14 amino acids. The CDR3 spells CASSLQGIGDTQYF. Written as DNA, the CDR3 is TGTGCCAGCAGCTTACAGGGTATCGGAGATACGCAGTATTTT.

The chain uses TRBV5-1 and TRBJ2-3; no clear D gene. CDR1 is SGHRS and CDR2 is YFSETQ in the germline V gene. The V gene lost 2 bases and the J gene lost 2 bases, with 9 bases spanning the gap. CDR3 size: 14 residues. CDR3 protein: CASSLQRLTDTQYF. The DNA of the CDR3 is TGCGCCAGCAGCTTACAGCGCCTCACAGATACGCAGTATTTT. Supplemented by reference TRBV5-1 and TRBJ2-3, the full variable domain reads KAGVTQTPRYLIKTRGQQVTLSCSPISGHRSVSWYQQTPGQGLQFLFEYFSETQRNKGNFPGRFSGRQFSNSRSEMNVSTLELGDSALYLCASSLQRLTDTQYFGPGTRLTVL.

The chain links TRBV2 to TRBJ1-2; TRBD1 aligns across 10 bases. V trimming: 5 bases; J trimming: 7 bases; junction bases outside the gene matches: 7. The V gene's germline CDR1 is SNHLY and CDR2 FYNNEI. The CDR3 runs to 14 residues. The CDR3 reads CASSPSTGGVGYTF. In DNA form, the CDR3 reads TGTGCCAGCAGTCCTTCGACAGGGGGCGTTGGCTACACCTTC. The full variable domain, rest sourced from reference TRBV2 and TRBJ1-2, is EPEVTQTPSHQVTQMGQEVILRCVPISNHLYFYWYRQILGQKVEFLVSFYNNEISEKSEIFDDQFSVERPDGSNFTLKIRSTKLEDSAMYFCASSPSTGGVGYTFGSGTRLTVV.

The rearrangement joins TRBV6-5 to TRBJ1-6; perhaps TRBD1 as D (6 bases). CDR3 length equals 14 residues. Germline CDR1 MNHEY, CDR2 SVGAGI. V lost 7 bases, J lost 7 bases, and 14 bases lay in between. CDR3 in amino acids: CASKGEQRNSPLHF. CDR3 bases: TGTGCCAGCAAGGGGGAGCAGAGGAATTCACCCCTCCACTTT.

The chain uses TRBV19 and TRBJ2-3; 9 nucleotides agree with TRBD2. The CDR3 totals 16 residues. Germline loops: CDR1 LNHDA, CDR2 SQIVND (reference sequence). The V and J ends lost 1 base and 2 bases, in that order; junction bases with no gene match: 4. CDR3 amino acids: CASSIVSGGTTDTQYF. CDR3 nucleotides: TGTGCCAGTAGTATAGTGAGCGGGGGGACCACAGATACGCAGTATTTT.

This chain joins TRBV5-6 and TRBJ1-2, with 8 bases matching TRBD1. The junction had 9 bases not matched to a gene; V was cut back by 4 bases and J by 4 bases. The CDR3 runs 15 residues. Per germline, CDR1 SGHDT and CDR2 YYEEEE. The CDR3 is CASSVRDRTGYGYTF. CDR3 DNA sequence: TGTGCCAGCAGCGTCCGGGACAGGACGGGCTATGGCTACACCTTC.

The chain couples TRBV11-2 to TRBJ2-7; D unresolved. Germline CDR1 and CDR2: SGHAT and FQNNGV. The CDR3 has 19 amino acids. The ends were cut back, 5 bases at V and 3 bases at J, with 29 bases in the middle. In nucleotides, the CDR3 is TGTGCCAGCAGCCTAAATCCGTCGCGATTCGGGCAGAACCTCTACGAGCAGTACTTC. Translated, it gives CASSLNPSRFGQNLYEQYF. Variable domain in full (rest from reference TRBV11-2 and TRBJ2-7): EAGVAQSPRYKIIEKRQSVAFWCNPISGHATLYWYQQILGQGPKLLIQFQNNGVVDDSQLPKDRFSAERLKGVDSTLKIQPAKLEDSAVYLCASSLNPSRFGQNLYEQYFGPGTRLTVT.

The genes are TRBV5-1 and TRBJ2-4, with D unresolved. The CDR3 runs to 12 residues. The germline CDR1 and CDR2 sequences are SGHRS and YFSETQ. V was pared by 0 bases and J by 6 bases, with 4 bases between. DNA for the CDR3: TGCGCCAGCAGCTTGGAGGGAAACATTCAGTACTTC. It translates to CASSLEGNIQYF.

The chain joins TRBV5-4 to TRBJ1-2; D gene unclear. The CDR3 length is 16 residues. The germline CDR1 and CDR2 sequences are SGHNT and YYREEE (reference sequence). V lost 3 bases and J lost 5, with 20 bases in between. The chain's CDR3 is CASSSLPSSKPYGYTF. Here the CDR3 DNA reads TGTGCCAGCAGCTCCCTCCCCAGCAGCAAGCCTTATGGCTACACCTTC.

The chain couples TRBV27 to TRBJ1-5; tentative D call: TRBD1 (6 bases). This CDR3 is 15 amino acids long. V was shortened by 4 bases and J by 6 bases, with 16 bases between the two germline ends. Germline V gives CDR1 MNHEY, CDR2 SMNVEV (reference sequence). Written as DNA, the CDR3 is TGTGCCAGCAGTTCAGGGGTCGGGGGAGCTCAGCCCCAGCATTTT. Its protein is CASSSGVGGAQPQHF.

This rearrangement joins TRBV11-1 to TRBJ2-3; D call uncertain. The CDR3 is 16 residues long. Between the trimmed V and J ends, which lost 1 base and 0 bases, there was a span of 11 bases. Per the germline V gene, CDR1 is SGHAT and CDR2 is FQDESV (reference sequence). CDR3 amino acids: CASSLVTAGSTDTQYF. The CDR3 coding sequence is TGTGCCAGCAGCTTAGTTACGGCAGGTAGCACAGATACGCAGTATTTT.

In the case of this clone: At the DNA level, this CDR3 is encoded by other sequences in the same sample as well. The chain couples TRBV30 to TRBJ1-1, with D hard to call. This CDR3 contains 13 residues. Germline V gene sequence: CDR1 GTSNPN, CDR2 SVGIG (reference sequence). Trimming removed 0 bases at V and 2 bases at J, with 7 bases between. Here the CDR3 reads CAWSVGRNTEAFF. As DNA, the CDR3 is TGTGCCTGGAGTGTAGGCAGAAACACTGAAGCTTTCTTT.

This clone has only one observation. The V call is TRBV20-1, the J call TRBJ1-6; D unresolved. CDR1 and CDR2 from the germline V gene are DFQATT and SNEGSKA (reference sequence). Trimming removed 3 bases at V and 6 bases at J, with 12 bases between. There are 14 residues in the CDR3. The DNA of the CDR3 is TGCAGTGCTAGTCCAGGCGTCGGTAATTCACCCCTCCACTTT. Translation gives CSASPGVGNSPLHF.

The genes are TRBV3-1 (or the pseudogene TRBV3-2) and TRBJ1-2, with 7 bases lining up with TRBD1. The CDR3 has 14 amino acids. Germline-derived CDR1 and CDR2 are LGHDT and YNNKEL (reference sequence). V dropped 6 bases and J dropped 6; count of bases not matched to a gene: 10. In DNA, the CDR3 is TGTGCCAGCAGGGAAGGGGGCAGGAGTGATGGCTACACCTTC. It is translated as CASREGGRSDGYTF.

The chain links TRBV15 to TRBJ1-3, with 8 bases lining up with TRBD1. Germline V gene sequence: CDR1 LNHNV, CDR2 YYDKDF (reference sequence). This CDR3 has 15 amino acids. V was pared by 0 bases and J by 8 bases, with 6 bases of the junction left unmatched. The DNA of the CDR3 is TGTGCCACCAGCAGAGAGAGGACAGGGTCGGACACCATATATTTT. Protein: CATSRERTGSDTIYF.

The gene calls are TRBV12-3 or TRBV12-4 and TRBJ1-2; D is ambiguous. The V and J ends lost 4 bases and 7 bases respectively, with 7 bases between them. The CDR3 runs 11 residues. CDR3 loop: CASSSGSGYTF. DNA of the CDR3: TGTGCCAGCAGTTCGGGCTCTGGCTACACCTTC.

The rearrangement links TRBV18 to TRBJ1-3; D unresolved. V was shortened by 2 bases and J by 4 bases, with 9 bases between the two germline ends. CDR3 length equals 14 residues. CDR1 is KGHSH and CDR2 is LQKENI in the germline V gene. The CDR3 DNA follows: TGTGCCAGCTCACCAGCGACGGGCGGAAACACCATATATTTT. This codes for CASSPATGGNTIYF.

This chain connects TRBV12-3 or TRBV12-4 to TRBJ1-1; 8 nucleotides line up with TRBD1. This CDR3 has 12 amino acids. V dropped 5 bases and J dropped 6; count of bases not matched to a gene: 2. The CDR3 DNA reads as TGTGCCAGCAGTCGGACAGGGTCTGAAGCTTTCTTT. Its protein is CASSRTGSEAFF.